The 7 T cell receptor beta chains given below trace back to one sample, sequenced in a study of CD8+ T cells in alopecia areata. cDNA prepared by RNA extraction and subsequent reverse transcription served as the template for sequencing. Using immunoSEQ multiplex PCR, the repertoire was profiled, and TCRdb retains in-frame clones only, with some absent. This table has 110,000 or so clones, around two fifths appearing once. Sequencing input: CD4+ T cells sorted from blood. These receptors were collected from a human donor with alopecia areata.

This clone was detected ten times or more. V gene TRBV19 combines with J gene TRBJ2-2; D is possibly TRBD1 (5 bases). V lost 6 bases and J 5 bases, leaving 13 bases between the germline ends. CDR1 is LNHDA, CDR2 SQIVND, per germline (reference sequence). The CDR3 loop spans 14 amino acids. CDR3 coding DNA: TGTGCCAGTAGGAGACAGACCCTAACCGGGGAGCTGTTTTTT. Residues: CASRRQTLTGELFF.

This clone was detected only a few times. V usage is TRBV7-2 and J usage is TRBJ1-1; D gene uncertain. The length of the CDR3 is 14 residues. Germline loops: CDR1 SGHTA, CDR2 FQGNSA. The V and J ends lost 3 bases and 2 bases respectively, with 10 bases between them. CDR3 DNA: TGTGCCAGCAGCTTTCACAGTCTAAACACTGAAGCTTTCTTT. Protein: CASSFHSLNTEAFF. Based on the CDR3 plus reference TRBV7-2 and TRBJ1-1, the full variable domain is GAGVSQSPSNKVTEKGKDVELRCDPISGHTALYWYRQSLGQGLEFLIYFQGNSAPDKSGLPSDRFSAERTGGSVSTLTIQRTQQEDSAVYLCASSFHSLNTEAFFGQGTRLTVV.

The rearrangement links TRBV9 to TRBJ2-7; no reliable D call. The V and J ends lost 4 bases and 6 bases respectively, with 14 bases between them. The length of the CDR3 is 13 residues. Germline CDR1 is SGDLS and CDR2 is YYNGEE. This chain's CDR3 is CASSTSQASEQYF. The CDR3 DNA reads as TGTGCCAGCAGCACGTCGCAGGCAAGCGAGCAGTACTTC. The complete variable domain, with remaining parts taken from reference TRBV9 and TRBJ2-7, reads DSGVTQTPKHLITATGQRVTLRCSPRSGDLSVYWYQQSLDQGLQFLIQYYNGEERAKGNILERFSAQQFPDLHSELNLSSLELGDSALYFCASSTSQASEQYFGPGTRLTVT.

This clone was picked up a small number of times. The V call is TRBV30, the J call TRBJ1-2; D is ambiguous. In germline, CDR1 is GTSNPN, CDR2 SVGIG (reference sequence). The V gene lost 4 bases and the J gene lost 5 bases, with 8 bases spanning the gap. The CDR3 extends over 11 amino acids. The CDR3 DNA sequence: TGTGCCTGGACCCGCCAGTATGGCTACACCTTC. It translates to CAWTRQYGYTF.

The V gene is TRBV5-1, the J gene TRBJ2-1; possibly TRBD2 for D (6 bases). This CDR3 contains 12 residues. Germline CDR1 and CDR2: SGHRS and YFSETQ. The germline V and J ends were trimmed by 4 bases and 9 bases, with 11 bases remaining between them. The CDR3 reads CASSQAGAEQFF. For the CDR3, the DNA is TGCGCCAGCAGCCAAGCGGGCGCTGAGCAGTTCTTC.

This clone was seen a handful of times. The V gene is TRBV19, the J gene TRBJ1-2; D not certain. The V end was cut by 6 bases, the J end by 6 bases, with 14 bases between. The CDR3 loop spans 13 amino acids. Looked up from germline, CDR1 is LNHDA and CDR2 is SQIVND (reference sequence). CDR3 sequence: CASSRPGADGYTF. The DNA of the CDR3 is TGTGCCAGTAGCCGCCCTGGAGCGGATGGCTACACCTTC.

The sample holds a few counts of this clone. J is TRBJ2-7 and V is TRBV29-1; D is possibly TRBD2 (5 bases). Germline assignment: CDR1 SQVTM and CDR2 ANQGSEA. V was cut by 5 bases and J by 2 bases, with 10 bases left in between. The CDR3 is 12 residues long. Here the CDR3 DNA reads TGCAGCGTTCACGGGATCACCTACGAGCAGTACTTC. Protein product: CSVHGITYEQYF.